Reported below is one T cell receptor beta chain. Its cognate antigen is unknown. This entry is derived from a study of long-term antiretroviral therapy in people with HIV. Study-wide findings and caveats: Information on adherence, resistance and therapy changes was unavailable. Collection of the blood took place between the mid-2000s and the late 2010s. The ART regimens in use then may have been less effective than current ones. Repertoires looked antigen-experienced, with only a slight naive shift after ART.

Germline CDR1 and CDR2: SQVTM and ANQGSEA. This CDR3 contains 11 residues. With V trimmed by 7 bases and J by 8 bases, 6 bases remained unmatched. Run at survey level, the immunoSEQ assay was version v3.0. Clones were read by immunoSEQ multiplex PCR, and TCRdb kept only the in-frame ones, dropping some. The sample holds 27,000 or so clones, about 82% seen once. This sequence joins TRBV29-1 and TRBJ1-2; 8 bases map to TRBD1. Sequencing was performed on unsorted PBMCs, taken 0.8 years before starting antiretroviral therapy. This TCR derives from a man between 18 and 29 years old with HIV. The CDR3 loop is CSGGQGGGYTF. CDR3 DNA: TGCAGCGGCGGACAGGGTGGCGGCTACACCTTC. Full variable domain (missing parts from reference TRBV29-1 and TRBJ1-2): SAVISQKPSRDICQRGTSLTIQCQVDSQVTMMFWYRQQPGQSLTLIATANQGSEATYESGFVIDKFPISRPNLTFSTLTVSNMSPEDSSIYLCSGGQGGGYTFGSGTRLTVV.